This TCR beta chain was recovered during a study of vaccination and CD4 T cells after COVID-19. Study-wide background: Either a CEFX pool, an HIV-1 Nef pool, or no peptide was added to control cultures.

The Oncomine TCR Beta short-read assay sequenced DNA from cultured CD4+ T cells. TCRdb redid the calling of the PCR reads with MiXCR, one entry per CDR3 protein. The sample lists thousands of distinct CDR3 sequences, 45% occurring once. Treatment of the sample: roughly 11-day PBMC culture with coronavirus spike peptide pools or control peptides (ViraFEST assay). The unexposed donor provided CD4+ T cells, which were taken before the COVID-19 pandemic (2011-2018). The CDR3 totals 11 residues. Germline CDR1 DFQATT, CDR2 SNEGSKA (reference sequence). V was clipped by 1 base and J by 7 bases, with 5 bases between them. For this clonotype: Its target is unknown.

The rearrangement links TRBV20-1 to TRBJ2-1; D gene uncertain. The receptor comes from a human donor in good health. Sequenced: CD4+ T cells from blood, cultured in vitro. Here the CDR3 reads CSARVRNEQFF. CDR3 DNA sequence: TGCAGTGCTAGAGTCCGGAATGAGCAGTTCTTC.